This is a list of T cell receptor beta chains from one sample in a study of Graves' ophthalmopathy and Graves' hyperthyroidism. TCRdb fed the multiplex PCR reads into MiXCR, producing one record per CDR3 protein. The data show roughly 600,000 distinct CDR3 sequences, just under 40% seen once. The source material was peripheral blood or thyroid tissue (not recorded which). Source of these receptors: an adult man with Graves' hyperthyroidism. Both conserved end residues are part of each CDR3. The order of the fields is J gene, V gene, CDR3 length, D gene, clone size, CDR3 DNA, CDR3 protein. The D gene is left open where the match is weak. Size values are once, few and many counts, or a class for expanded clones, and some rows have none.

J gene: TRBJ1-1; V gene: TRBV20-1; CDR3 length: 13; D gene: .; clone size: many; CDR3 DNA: TGCAGTGCTAGTCGGACAGCGAACACTGAAGCTTTCTTT; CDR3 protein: CSASRTANTEAFF
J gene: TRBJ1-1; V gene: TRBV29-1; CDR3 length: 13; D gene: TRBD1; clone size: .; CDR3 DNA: TGCAGCGTTGAAGGGGTTGGACAGGAGGGAGCTTTCTTT; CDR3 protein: CSVEGVGQEGAFF
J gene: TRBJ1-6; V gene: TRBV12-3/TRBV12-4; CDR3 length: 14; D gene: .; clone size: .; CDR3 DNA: TGTGCCAGCTCACCAGGGGCAGATAATTCACCCCTCCACTTT; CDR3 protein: CASSPGADNSPLHF
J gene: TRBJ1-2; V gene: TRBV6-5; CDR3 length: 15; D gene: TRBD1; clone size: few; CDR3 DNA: TGTGCCAGCAGTGCCCCCGAGCAGGGGGCTTCTGGCTACACCTTC; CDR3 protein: CASSAPEQGASGYTF
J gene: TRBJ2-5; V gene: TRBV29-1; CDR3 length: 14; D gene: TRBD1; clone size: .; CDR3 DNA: TGCAGCGCCGGGACAGGGGGCTCCGGGGAGACCCAGTACTTC; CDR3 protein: CSAGTGGSGETQYF
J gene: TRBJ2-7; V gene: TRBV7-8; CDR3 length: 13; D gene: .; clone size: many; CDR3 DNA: TGTGCCAGCAGCTTAGCGACCTACTACGAGCAGTACTTC; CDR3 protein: CASSLATYYEQYF
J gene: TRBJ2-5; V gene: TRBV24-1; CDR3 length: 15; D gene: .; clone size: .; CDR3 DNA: TGTGCCAGCAGTTCGGGGGACAGCTCCAGAGAGACCCGGTACTTC; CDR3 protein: CASSSGDSSRETRYF
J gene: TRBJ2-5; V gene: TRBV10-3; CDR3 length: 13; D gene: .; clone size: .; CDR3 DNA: TGTGCCATCAGCCAAGGGTTGGGGGAGACCCAGTACTTC; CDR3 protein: CAISQGLGETQYF
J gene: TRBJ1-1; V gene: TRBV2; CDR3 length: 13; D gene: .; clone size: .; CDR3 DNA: TGTGCCAGCAGTCGTGAATCGAACACTGAAGCTTTCTTT; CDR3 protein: CASSRESNTEAFF
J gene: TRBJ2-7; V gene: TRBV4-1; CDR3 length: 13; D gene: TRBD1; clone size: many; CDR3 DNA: TGCGCCAGCAGCCCACCACAGGGGGGCGAGCAGTACTTC; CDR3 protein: CASSPPQGGEQYF
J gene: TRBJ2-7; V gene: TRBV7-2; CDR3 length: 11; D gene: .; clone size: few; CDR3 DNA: TGTGCCAGCGCCCTTGGGAGGGAGCAGTACTTC; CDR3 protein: CASALGREQYF
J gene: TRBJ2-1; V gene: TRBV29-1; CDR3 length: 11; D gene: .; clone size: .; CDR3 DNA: TGCAGCGTTGACCTGGGGGCCAAGCAGTTCTTC; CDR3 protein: CSVDLGAKQFF
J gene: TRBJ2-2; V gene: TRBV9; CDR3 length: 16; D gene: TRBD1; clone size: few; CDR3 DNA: TGTGCCAGCAGCCTCCGGGACAGGGGGCGAAGCGGGGAGCTGTTTTTT; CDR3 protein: CASSLRDRGRSGELFF
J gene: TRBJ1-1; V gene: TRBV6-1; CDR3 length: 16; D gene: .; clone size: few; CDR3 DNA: TGTGCCAGCAGCCTTCGGGGGGGTACGTCGACGACTGAAGCTTTCTTT; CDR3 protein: CASSLRGGTSTTEAFF
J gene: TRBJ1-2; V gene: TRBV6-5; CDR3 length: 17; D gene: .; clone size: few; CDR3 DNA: TGTGCCAGCAGTTACTCTTCTGCAGGGGCCACTCCCTATGGCTACACCTTC; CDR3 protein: CASSYSSAGATPYGYTF
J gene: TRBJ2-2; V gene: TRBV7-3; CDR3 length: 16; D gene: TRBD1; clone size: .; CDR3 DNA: TGTGCCAGTGGGTCCAGGGGAGGGACAGGGACCGGGGAGCTGTTTTTT; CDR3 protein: CASGSRGGTGTGELFF
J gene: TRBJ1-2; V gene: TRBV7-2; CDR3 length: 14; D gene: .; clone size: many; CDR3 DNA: TGTGCCAGCAGCTTAGATTTAAAGGAAGGTGGCTACACCTTC; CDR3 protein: CASSLDLKEGGYTF
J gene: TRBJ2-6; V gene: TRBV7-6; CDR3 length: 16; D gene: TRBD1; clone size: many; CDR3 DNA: TGTGCCAGCAGCCCGGGACAGAGCTCTGGGGCCAACGTCCTGACTTTC; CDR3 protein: CASSPGQSSGANVLTF
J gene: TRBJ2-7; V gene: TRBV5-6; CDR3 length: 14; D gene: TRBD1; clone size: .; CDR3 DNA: TGTGCCACTGGAAAGACAGGGGGCTCCTACGAGCAGTACTTC; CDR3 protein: CATGKTGGSYEQYF
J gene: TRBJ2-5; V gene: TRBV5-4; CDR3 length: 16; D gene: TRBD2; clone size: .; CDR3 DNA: TGTGCCAGCAGCTGGACTAGCGGGAGGGGACAAGAGACCCAGCACTTC; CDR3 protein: CASSWTSGRGQETQHF
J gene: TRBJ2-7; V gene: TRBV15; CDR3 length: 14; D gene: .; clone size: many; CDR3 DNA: TGTGCCACCAGCAGAGATCGGACCGTCGGGGGGCAGTACTTC; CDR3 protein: CATSRDRTVGGQYF
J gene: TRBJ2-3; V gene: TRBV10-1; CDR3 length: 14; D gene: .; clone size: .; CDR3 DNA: TGCGCCAGCAGTGATGGATTCACGATCGATACGCAGTATTTT; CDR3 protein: CASSDGFTIDTQYF
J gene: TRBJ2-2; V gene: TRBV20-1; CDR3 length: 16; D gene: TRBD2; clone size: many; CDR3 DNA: TGCAGTGCTCCTGTTCGGCGGGAGGGTTACACCGGGGAGCTGTTTTTT; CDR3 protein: CSAPVRREGYTGELFF
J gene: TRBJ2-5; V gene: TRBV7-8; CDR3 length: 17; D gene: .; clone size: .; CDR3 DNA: TGTGCCAGCAGATTACCAGGGATGGGCGCGTACCAAGAGACCCAGTACTTC; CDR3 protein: CASRLPGMGAYQETQYF
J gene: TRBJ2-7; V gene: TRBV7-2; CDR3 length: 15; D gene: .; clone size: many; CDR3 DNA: TGTGCCAGCAGCTTAGCCGGGGGAAGCTCCTACGAGCAGTACTTC; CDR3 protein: CASSLAGGSSYEQYF
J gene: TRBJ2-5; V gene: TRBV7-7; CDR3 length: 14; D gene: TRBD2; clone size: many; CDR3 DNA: TGTGCTAGCAGCTTGACTAGCGTGAGGGAGACCCAGTACTTC; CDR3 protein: CASSLTSVRETQYF
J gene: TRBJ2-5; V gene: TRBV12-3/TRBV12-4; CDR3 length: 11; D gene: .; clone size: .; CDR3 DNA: TGTGCCAGCAGTTTTTTTTTTCCCCAGTACTTC; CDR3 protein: CASSFFFPQYF
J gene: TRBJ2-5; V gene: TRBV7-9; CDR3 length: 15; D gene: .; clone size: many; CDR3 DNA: TGTGCCAGCAGCTTAGAGAGACTCCGTAGGGAGACCCAGTACTTC; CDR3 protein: CASSLERLRRETQYF
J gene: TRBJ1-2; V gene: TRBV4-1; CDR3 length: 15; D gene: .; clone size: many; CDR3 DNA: TGCGCCAGCAGCCAAGTCCCAGGGGATTGGGATGGCTACACCTTC; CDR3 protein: CASSQVPGDWDGYTF
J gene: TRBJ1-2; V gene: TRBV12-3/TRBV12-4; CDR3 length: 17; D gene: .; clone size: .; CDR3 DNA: TGTGCCAGCAGTTTAGGGTTCGGTACAGGGTCTAACTATGGCTACACCTTC; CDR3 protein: CASSLGFGTGSNYGYTF
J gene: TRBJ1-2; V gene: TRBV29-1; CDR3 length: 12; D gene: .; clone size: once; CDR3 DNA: TGCAGCGGTATGGGACACGATGAGGGCTACACCTTC; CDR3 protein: CSGMGHDEGYTF
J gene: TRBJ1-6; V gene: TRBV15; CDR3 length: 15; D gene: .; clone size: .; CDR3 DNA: TGTGCCACCAGCAGAGGAGGGGACCTTAATTCACCCCTCCACTTT; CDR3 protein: CATSRGGDLNSPLHF
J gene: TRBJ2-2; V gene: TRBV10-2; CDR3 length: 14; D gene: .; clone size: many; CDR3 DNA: TGCGCCAGCATGGACAGCACGAACACCGGGGAGCTGTTTTTT; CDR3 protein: CASMDSTNTGELFF
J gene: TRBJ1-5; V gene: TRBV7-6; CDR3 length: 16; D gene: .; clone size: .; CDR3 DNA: TGTGCCAGCAGCTTAGCGGGACTAGAAGGGGGTCAGCCCCAGCATTTT; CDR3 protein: CASSLAGLEGGQPQHF
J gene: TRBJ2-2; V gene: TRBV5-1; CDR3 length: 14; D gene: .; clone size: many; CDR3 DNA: TGCGCCAGCAGCTTGACGATCGCCACCGGGGAGCTGTTTTTT; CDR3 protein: CASSLTIATGELFF